Each of the 29 T cell receptor beta chains below was sequenced from the same sample in a study of blood T cells in healthy people across ages. Sample-barcoded 5' priming and a J-beta primer mix drove a second PCR of roughly 6 to 12 cycles. TCRdb fed the 5' RACE reads into MiXCR, producing one record per CDR3 protein. The sample consists of 980,000 or so distinct CDR3 sequences, approximately 49% of them appearing once. The sample consisted of blood. All receptors derive from a man aged 30-40 years in good health.

This clonotype has just a few counts. Here the CDR3 DNA reads TGTGCCAGCAGCCAAAACACTGGAGAGACCCAGTACTTC. It encodes CASSQNTGETQYF. The chain uses TRBV3-1 and TRBJ2-5; D is undetermined. The CDR3 has 13 residues. Deletions cut 2 bases from V and 4 bases from J, with 8 bases between. From germline, CDR1 is LGHDT and CDR2 YNNKEL (reference sequence).

The gene calls are TRBV10-3 and TRBJ2-1; 11 positions agree with TRBD2. With V trimmed by 5 bases and J by 9 bases, 0 bases remained unmatched. The CDR3 extends over 12 amino acids. Germline CDR1 and CDR2: ENHRY and SYGVKD. CDR3 in amino acids: CAISLAGGEQFF. CDR3 bases: TGTGCCATCAGTCTAGCGGGGGGTGAGCAGTTCTTC.

The chain couples TRBV27 to TRBJ2-5; D is perhaps TRBD1 or TRBD2 (5 bases each). The CDR3 is 12 residues long. Trimming pared 1 base from V and 11 bases from J, leaving 11 bases between. Germline loops: CDR1 MNHEY, CDR2 SMNVEV (reference sequence). CDR3 DNA sequence: TGTGCCAGCAGTTTATGGGGGAGTGAGCAGTACTTC. It is translated as CASSLWGSEQYF.

This clonotype appeared a few times. This chain links TRBV28 with TRBJ2-4; D might be TRBD1 or TRBD2, each matching 5 bases. The CDR3 has 16 amino acids. V was cut by 2 bases and J by 3 bases, with 14 bases left in between. Per the germline V gene, CDR1 is MDHEN and CDR2 is SYDVKM. CDR3 coding DNA: TGTGCCAGCAGTTTACGTTACAGTGGGGGCAAAAACATTCAGTACTTC. This sequence encodes CASSLRYSGGKNIQYF.

J is TRBJ1-1 and V is TRBV28; D call uncertain. The CDR3 sequence is 11 residues long. Between the trimmed V and J ends, which lost 2 bases and 6 bases, there was a span of 4 bases. The germline V gene encodes CDR1 MDHEN and CDR2 SYDVKM. The CDR3 nucleotides are TGTGCCAGCAGTTTACCGCCTGAAGCTTTCTTT. Translation gives CASSLPPEAFF.

The V gene is TRBV11-2, the J gene TRBJ2-1; TRBD1 or TRBD2 may be the D gene (6 bases each). Germline CDR1 SGHAT, CDR2 FQNNGV. The CDR3 has 14 amino acids. Trimming pared 5 bases from V and 9 bases from J, leaving 17 bases between. The CDR3 loop is CASSVVWGAGEQFF. CDR3 nucleotides: TGTGCCAGCAGCGTAGTTTGGGGGGCGGGTGAGCAGTTCTTC. The full variable domain, with the rest looked up from reference TRBV11-2 and TRBJ2-1, is EAGVAQSPRYKIIEKRQSVAFWCNPISGHATLYWYQQILGQGPKLLIQFQNNGVVDDSQLPKDRFSAERLKGVDSTLKIQPAKLEDSAVYLCASSVVWGAGEQFFGPGTRLTVL.

In regard to this clonotype: A read error is likely, as this CDR3 ends without the conserved phenylalanine or tryptophan. This chain uses TRBV4-1 with TRBJ2-7, with 8 bases fitting TRBD1. Germline CDR1 and CDR2: MGHRA and YSYEKL. This CDR3 is built from 13 residues. Trimming at V came to 3 bases and at J to 3 bases, leaving 1 base not matched to a gene. This CDR3 is CASSQDRDYEQYY. CDR3 nucleotides: TGCGCCAGCAGCCAGGACAGGGACTACGAGCAGTACTAC.

This clonotype came up a few times. CDR3 region: CASSPHRGPVSYEQYF. In nucleotides, the CDR3 is TGTGCCAGCAGCCCTCACAGGGGCCCCGTCTCCTACGAGCAGTACTTC. V usage is TRBV7-2 and J usage is TRBJ2-7; 7 bases match TRBD1. The CDR3 contains 16 residues. V lost 5 bases to trimming and J lost 0 bases; unmatched junction nucleotides: 10. Germline V gives CDR1 SGHTA, CDR2 FQGNSA.

In this sample, this clonotype turned up a few times. The V call is TRBV4-3, the J call TRBJ2-7, with D unclear. The V and J ends lost 0 bases and 3 bases respectively, with 9 bases between them. There are 14 residues in the CDR3. Germline lookup yields CDR1 LGHNA and CDR2 YSLEER. CDR3: CASSQDSDGYEQYF. DNA of the CDR3: TGCGCCAGCAGCCAAGATTCCGACGGCTACGAGCAGTACTTC.

This clonotype appeared a few times. The chain joins TRBV20-1 to TRBJ2-6; D gene uncertain. The CDR3 is made up of 16 amino acids. Germline CDR1 DFQATT, CDR2 SNEGSKA (reference sequence). The ends were cut back, 1 base at V and 0 bases at J, with 10 bases in the middle. In DNA, the CDR3 is TGCAGTGCTAGAGGGACCCACCGCTCTGGGGCCAACGTCCTGACTTTC. Its protein is CSARGTHRSGANVLTF.

This clonotype was recorded only once. This rearrangement joins TRBV5-1 to TRBJ2-1, with a possible D match to TRBD2 (7 bases). The CDR3 is 12 residues long. V was trimmed by 7 bases and J by 7 bases, leaving 12 bases between them. Germline V CDR1 and CDR2: SGHRS, YFSETQ. CDR3: CASLGRGNEQFF. Written as DNA, the CDR3 is TGCGCCAGCTTAGGGAGGGGGAATGAGCAGTTCTTC.

The chain has TRBV7-2 and TRBJ2-1, with 11 bases matching TRBD2. The J segment lost 8 bases and the V segment lost 5 bases, leaving 8 bases of the junction unmatched. CDR3 length: 15 amino acids. Germline V CDR1 and CDR2: SGHTA, FQGNSA. As DNA, the CDR3 is TGTGCCAGCAGCCATAGCGGGGGGGTGTATCATGAGCAGTTCTTC. Translated, it gives CASSHSGGVYHEQFF.

This chain uses TRBV14 with TRBJ2-5, with D possibly being TRBD2 (6 bases). Germline-derived CDR1 and CDR2 are SGHDN and FVKESK. This CDR3 contains 13 residues. Trimming shortened V by 3 bases and J by 11 bases, and 16 bases separated the two germline ends. In DNA form, the CDR3 reads TGTGCCAGCAGCCACTCACTCGGGGGAGAGCAGTACTTC. Translated, it gives CASSHSLGGEQYF.

Only a few counts were recorded for this clonotype. The chain carries TRBV5-1 and TRBJ2-7, with 8 nucleotides matching TRBD1. Germline V gene data show CDR1 as SGHRS and CDR2 as YFSETQ. Trimming cost V 1 base and J 3 bases; bases outside gene matches: 6. CDR3 length: 15 amino acids. The CDR3 loop is CASSLTGQGYYEQYF. CDR3 nucleotide sequence: TGCGCCAGCAGCTTGACAGGACAGGGCTACTACGAGCAGTACTTC.

The V call is TRBV7-2, the J call TRBJ2-1; 9 bases are shared with TRBD2. CDR1 is SGHTA and CDR2 is FQGNSA in the germline V gene. V lost 1 base, J lost 8 bases, and 6 bases stayed unmatched. The CDR3 is made up of 15 amino acids. CDR3 region: CASSLESSGVHEQFF. CDR3 DNA sequence: TGTGCCAGCAGCTTAGAATCTAGCGGGGTGCATGAGCAGTTCTTC.

The V gene is TRBV20-1, the J gene TRBJ2-7; maybe TRBD1 (5 bases). V gave up 4 bases and J gave up 7 bases, with 26 bases separating them. The CDR3 is 16 residues long. In germline, CDR1 is DFQATT, CDR2 SNEGSKA (reference sequence). CDR3 amino acids: CSAKVLETDSPGEQYF. The CDR3 coding sequence is TGCAGTGCTAAGGTACTCGAAACCGACAGTCCTGGGGAGCAGTACTTC.

The genes are TRBV5-1 and TRBJ1-2; tentatively, D is TRBD1 (5 bases). CDR1 is SGHRS and CDR2 is YFSETQ in the germline V gene. V was trimmed by 4 bases and J by 8 bases, leaving 18 bases between them. The CDR3 is made up of 14 amino acids. The CDR3 loop reads CASSPGVRVRGYTF. The CDR3 DNA is TGCGCCAGCAGCCCGGGGGTCCGGGTACGAGGCTACACCTTC. Together with reference TRBV5-1 and TRBJ1-2, the CDR3 gives the full variable domain: KAGVTQTPRYLIKTRGQQVTLSCSPISGHRSVSWYQQTPGQGLQFLFEYFSETQRNKGNFPGRFSGRQFSNSRSEMNVSTLELGDSALYLCASSPGVRVRGYTFGSGTRLTVV.

V usage is TRBV6-2 or TRBV6-3 and J usage is TRBJ2-7, with a weak D call TRBD2 (9 bases). CDR3 length: 18 amino acids. V was cut by 6 bases and J by 5 bases, with 29 bases left in between. Germline CDR1 is MNHEY and CDR2 is SVGEGT. The CDR3 spells CASRTGAVWTSEKDEQYF. The CDR3, as DNA: TGTGCCAGCAGGACAGGGGCCGTATGGACTAGCGAAAAGGACGAGCAGTACTTC.

The V call is TRBV6-5, the J call TRBJ2-3; 9 bases match TRBD2. After removal of 6 bases from V and 4 bases from J, the junction contained 8 bases not matched to a gene. CDR3 length: 15 amino acids. Germline lookup yields CDR1 MNHEY and CDR2 SVGAGI. CDR3 residues: CASSRSGGNADTQYF. DNA of the CDR3: TGTGCCAGCAGCCGCAGCGGGGGGAACGCAGATACGCAGTATTTT.

This chain links TRBV6-1 with TRBJ2-3; TRBD2 matches at 10 bases. The CDR3 runs 15 residues. J lost 4 bases, V lost 2 bases, and 3 bases had no gene match. Germline V gives CDR1 MNHNS, CDR2 SASEGT. In nucleotides, the CDR3 is TGTGCCAGCAGTGAACTAGCGGGGGATGCAGATACGCAGTATTTT. Translation: CASSELAGDADTQYF.

This clonotype has a single count. The V and J genes are TRBV20-1 and TRBJ2-4; 8 nucleotides line up with TRBD1. The assigned J gene may be wrong: the sequence end matches TRBJ2-7 better. CDR1 and CDR2 (germline): DFQATT, SNEGSKA (reference sequence). This CDR3 has 14 amino acids. CDR3 residues: CSTTLDRETYEQYF. DNA of the CDR3: TGCAGTACTACCCTGGACAGGGAAACCTACGAGCAGTACTTC.

In this sample, this clonotype turned up a few times. The chain employs TRBV29-1 and TRBJ2-1; D may be TRBD1 (6 bases). The CDR3 loop spans 15 amino acids. Germline values: CDR1 SQVTM, CDR2 ANQGSEA. V shed 7 bases and J shed 10 bases, with 26 bases lying between them. CDR3 region: CSAANSGHGNSEQFF. CDR3 coding DNA: TGCAGCGCCGCTAACTCGGGACACGGAAATAGCGAGCAGTTCTTC.

CDR3: CASSGPQGYTF. CDR3 nucleotides: TGTGCCAGCAGTGGGCCACAGGGCTACACCTTC. J is TRBJ1-2 and V is TRBV25-1, with no clear D. From germline, CDR1 is MGHDK and CDR2 SYGVNS. V was pared by 4 bases and J by 8 bases, with 8 bases between. The length of the CDR3 is 11 residues.

This clonotype has more than one count but fewer than ten. The genes are TRBV12-3 or TRBV12-4 and TRBJ1-2; maybe TRBD1 (5 bases). The CDR3 is made up of 17 amino acids. The V end lost 5 bases, the J end lost 0 bases, and 19 bases lay between the germline ends. The CDR3 sequence is CASSLDPDTAPNYGYTF. The CDR3 DNA follows: TGTGCCAGCAGTCTGGACCCGGACACGGCACCTAACTATGGCTACACCTTC.

This clonotype was recorded a few times. The chain has TRBV28 and TRBJ2-4; D is unresolved. Germline V CDR1 and CDR2: MDHEN, SYDVKM. Trimming removed 8 bases from V and 0 bases from J, with 11 bases in between. The CDR3 loop spans 14 amino acids. The CDR3 here is CASSRGGAKNIQYF. The CDR3 DNA sequence: TGTGCCAGCTCCCGAGGTGGAGCCAAAAACATTCAGTACTTC.

The chain uses TRBV28 and TRBJ2-4; TRBD1 matches 9 bases. Matching the DNA end better, TRBJ2-7 makes the J call doubtful. This CDR3 spans 15 amino acids. Germline V gene data show CDR1 as MDHEN and CDR2 as SYDVKM. As DNA, the CDR3 is TGTGCCAGCAGAGAAGGGGGGACAGGGTCGAACGAGCAGTACTTC. This gives the protein CASREGGTGSNEQYF.

In its sample, this clonotype was seen a few times. This chain connects TRBV29-1 to TRBJ2-1; TRBD1 might be the D (5 bases). The germline V gene has CDR1 SQVTM and CDR2 ANQGSEA. V lost 2 bases and J lost 9, with 17 bases in between. This CDR3 is built from 14 residues. The CDR3 sequence: CSVERSLRGGEQFF. DNA for the CDR3: TGCAGCGTTGAACGGTCTTTAAGGGGCGGTGAGCAGTTCTTC.

The chain has TRBV29-1 and TRBJ2-1, with D perhaps matching TRBD2 (7 bases). The CDR3 consists of 17 residues. The germline V gene has CDR1 SQVTM and CDR2 ANQGSEA. Written as DNA, the CDR3 is TGCAGTGGTGCCGGTCTAGTGGGGGGGCCGACCTACAATGAGCAGTTCTTC. Amino acids: CSGAGLVGGPTYNEQFF.

About this clonotype itself: A read error is possible here, since a much larger clone lies one base away. The V call is TRBV9, the J call TRBJ2-5, with a tentative D call TRBD1 (6 bases). Germline V gene sequence: CDR1 SGDLS, CDR2 YYNGEE. The CDR3 has 16 amino acids. V gave up 4 bases and J gave up 2 bases, with 18 bases separating them. CDR3 in DNA: TGTGCCAGCAGCCCAGGCAGGACAGCGACGCAAGAGACCCAGTACTTC. Translation gives CASSPGRTATQETQYF.